This T cell receptor beta chain comes out of a study of blood T cell repertoires in COVID-19. About the research overall: Sites across the United States, Italy and Spain contributed samples from acute and convalescent COVID-19. From T cells, B-cell-depleted T cells, or PBMCs came the material, which was cDNA or gDNA.

Original methodology: The authors estimated nucleated cell counts from reference gene primer amplification. TCRdb keeps only in-frame clones here, not all; method: immunoSEQ multiplex PCR. V, J and clone size reflect that table, while D and trimming were determined from the DNA. The sample holds about 100,000 clones, around nine tenths seen once. Germline CDR1 is LGHDT and CDR2 is YNNKEL (reference sequence). V was clipped by 1 base and J by 4 bases; unmatched bases: 5. This CDR3 spans 15 amino acids. This chain links TRBV3-1 (or the pseudogene TRBV3-2) with TRBJ2-3; 7 bases are shared with TRBD1. The clonotype was recovered from a human donor in a cohort sampled during active COVID-19. The sequenced material came from peripheral blood. The CDR3 loop reads CASSQGTGAADTQYF. The CDR3 coding sequence is TGTGCCAGCAGCCAAGGTACAGGGGCAGCAGATACGCAGTATTTT.